A single sample gave rise to the 17 T cell receptor beta chains below, sequenced in a study of shared clonotypes between healthy human individuals. Produced via immunoSEQ multiplex PCR; TCRdb's table is partial and in-frame only. The table shows about 490,000 clones, with more than 75% occurring only once. What was sequenced was PBMCs. These receptors originate from a woman aged 40 to 50 in good health. Some clones in this sample may be carry-over from other donors' samples.

This chain uses TRBV4-3 with TRBJ2-7; possibly TRBD2 for D (7 bases). Germline V CDR1 and CDR2: LGHNA, YSLEER. The CDR3 spans 15 residues. Trimming stripped 0 bases from V and 3 bases from J, with 12 bases between. The CDR3 sequence: CASSQEGEGGYEQYF. The CDR3 DNA reads TGCGCCAGCAGCCAAGAGGGGGAGGGGGGCTACGAGCAGTACTTC.

The chain is built from TRBV7-8 and TRBJ2-3; D ambiguous. Trimming took 5 bases from V and 0 from J, leaving 9 bases between them. The CDR3 has 14 residues. In germline, CDR1 is SGHVS, CDR2 FQNEAQ. The CDR3 nucleotides read TGTGCCAGCAGCCGGACGGTTAGCACAGATACGCAGTATTTT. Its protein is CASSRTVSTDTQYF.

The chain has TRBV5-1 and TRBJ1-1, with 8 bases that match TRBD1. From germline, CDR1 is SGHRS and CDR2 YFSETQ. The CDR3 is made up of 16 amino acids. The ends lost 4 bases at V and 4 bases at J; junction bases unmatched: 12. The CDR3 nucleotides are TGCGCCAGCAGCCAAGGACAGGGCGCCGCGGGCACTGAAGCTTTCTTT. The encoded protein is CASSQGQGAAGTEAFF.

The V and J genes are TRBV2 and TRBJ2-1; D is perhaps TRBD2 (6 bases). The germline gives CDR1 SNHLY, CDR2 FYNNEI. The ends were cut back, 7 bases at V and 7 bases at J, with 17 bases in the middle. CDR3 length equals 14 residues. CDR3 loop: CASKAGLKTNEQFF. As DNA, the CDR3 is TGTGCCAGCAAAGCGGGCCTGAAAACTAATGAGCAGTTCTTC.

With regard to this clone: A much bigger clone sits one base away, suggesting this may be a read error. The J gene is TRBJ2-3, the V gene TRBV14; the D is unclear. This CDR3 region has 12 residues. The V and J ends lost 4 bases and 2 bases respectively, with 4 bases between them. CDR1 SGHDN and CDR2 FVKESK come from the germline V gene. DNA of the CDR3: TGTGCCAGCAGCCCAACCACAGATACGCAGTATTTT. This translates into CASSPTTDTQYF.

The genes are TRBV6-1 and TRBJ2-6; D is unresolved. This CDR3 spans 12 amino acids. V was clipped by 7 bases and J by 4 bases, with 5 bases between them. Germline CDR1 is MNHNS and CDR2 is SASEGT. The CDR3 reads CASTTGANVLTF. DNA of the CDR3: TGTGCCAGCACTACCGGGGCCAACGTCCTGACTTTC.

V is TRBV30 and J is TRBJ2-5; possibly TRBD2 for D (6 bases). The J call may be faulty, since TRBJ2-7 better matches the DNA end. Germline V gene lookup returns CDR1 GTSNPN and CDR2 SVGIG (reference sequence). This CDR3 comprises 12 residues. CDR3: CACRRGSYEQYF. The CDR3 DNA is TGTGCCTGCCGGCGGGGCTCCTACGAGCAGTACTTC.

The chain uses TRBV19 and TRBJ1-1; no clear D. Germline V gene lookup returns CDR1 LNHDA and CDR2 SQIVND (reference sequence). V gave up 3 bases and J gave up 1 base, with 15 bases separating them. CDR3 length: 16 amino acids. Here the CDR3 reads CASSMPRGKENTEAFF. CDR3 coding DNA: TGTGCCAGTAGTATGCCGCGAGGAAAGGAGAACACTGAAGCTTTCTTT.

The V call is TRBV6-1, the J call TRBJ1-2, with 10 bases lining up with TRBD1. The ends lost 4 bases at V and 8 bases at J; junction bases unmatched: 10. This CDR3 has 15 amino acids. Germline-derived CDR1 and CDR2 are MNHNS and SASEGT. CDR3 coding DNA: TGTGCCAGCAGTGGTGACGACAGGGGGCAACGGGGCTACACCTTC. Amino acids: CASSGDDRGQRGYTF.

The chain links TRBV7-9 to TRBJ2-3; 7 bases are shared with TRBD2. Trimming at V came to 1 base and at J to 5 bases, leaving 6 bases not matched to a gene. Germline CDR1 SEHNR, CDR2 FQNEAQ (reference sequence). The CDR3 covers 15 residues. The CDR3 spells CASSLGLARGDTQYF. Here the CDR3 DNA reads TGTGCCAGCAGCTTAGGACTAGCAAGGGGAGATACGCAGTATTTT. Full variable domain (rest looked up from reference TRBV7-9 and TRBJ2-3): DTGVSQNPRHKITKRGQNVTFRCDPISEHNRLYWYRQTLGQGPEFLTYFQNEAQLEKSRLLSDRFSAERPKGSFSTLEIQRTEQGDSAMYLCASSLGLARGDTQYFGPGTRLTVL.

The chain has TRBV30 and TRBJ1-5; TRBD1 matches 7 bases. The CDR3 extends over 15 amino acids. The junction had 7 bases not matched to a gene; V was cut back by 2 bases and J by 3 bases. Germline CDR1 is GTSNPN and CDR2 is SVGIG (reference sequence). CDR3 residues: CAWSLQGVTNQPQHF. CDR3 coding DNA: TGTGCCTGGAGTCTCCAGGGGGTTACCAATCAGCCCCAGCATTTT.

Of note for this clone: The germline gene is not matched at one end of the junction; a read error may be the cause. V gene TRBV27 combines with J gene TRBJ1-3; 7 positions match TRBD1. The V gene's germline CDR1 is MNHEY and CDR2 SMNVEV (reference sequence). The CDR3 is made up of 13 amino acids. CDR3 DNA: TGTGCCAGCAGTTTCATTATCGGGGGACAGAAGCTTTTT. Translating gives CASSFIIGGQKLF.

This clone was recorded once. J is TRBJ1-1 and V is TRBV4-2; 11 nucleotides agree with TRBD1. The CDR3 is 16 residues long. Unmatched junction bases numbered 8, after V lost 4 bases and J lost 4 bases. Germline CDR1 and CDR2: LGHNA and YNFKEQ. CDR3 sequence: CASSPRIGTGGTEAFF. For the CDR3, the DNA is TGTGCCAGCAGCCCGCGAATTGGGACAGGGGGCACTGAAGCTTTCTTT.

With regard to this clone: This same CDR3 is encoded by further DNA sequences in the sample. The V and J genes are TRBV30 and TRBJ2-5; 8 bases match TRBD2. Gene TRBJ2-7 matches the end of the DNA better, so the J call may be wrong. This CDR3 contains 14 residues. Germline-derived CDR1 and CDR2 are GTSNPN and SVGIG (reference sequence). CDR3 bases: TGTGCCTGGAGTGTTGGCGGGGGGTCCTACGAGCAGTACTTC. Its protein product is CAWSVGGGSYEQYF.

This rearrangement joins TRBV6-1 to TRBJ2-7; D gene ambiguous. CDR3 length: 12 residues. Trimming cost V 1 base and J 3 bases, with 4 bases left between them. Germline lookup yields CDR1 MNHNS and CDR2 SASEGT. The CDR3 sequence: CASSEGIYEQYF. In nucleotides, the CDR3 is TGTGCCAGCAGTGAAGGGATCTACGAGCAGTACTTC.

The CDR3 spells CASSQGRTYGYTF. CDR3 nucleotide sequence: TGTGCCAGCAGCCAAGGACGGACCTATGGCTACACCTTC. J is TRBJ1-2 and V is TRBV14; the D is unclear. Germline V gives CDR1 SGHDN, CDR2 FVKESK. Trimming stripped 1 base from V and 4 bases from J, with 7 bases between. The CDR3 length is 13 residues. The full variable domain, completed using reference TRBV14 and TRBJ1-2, is EAGVTQFPSHSVIEKGQTVTLRCDPISGHDNLYWYRRVMGKEIKFLLHFVKESKQDESGMPNNRFLAERTGGTYSTLKVQPAELEDSGVYFCASSQGRTYGYTFGSGTRLTVV.

The chain recombines TRBV29-1 with TRBJ1-1; D not certain. In germline, CDR1 is SQVTM, CDR2 ANQGSEA. With 7 bases removed from V and 4 bases from J, the gap between germline ends came to 16 bases. The CDR3 length is 13 residues. The CDR3 protein is CSGDLVTSTEAFF. As DNA, the CDR3 is TGCAGCGGAGACCTTGTGACGAGCACTGAAGCTTTCTTT. Looking up the rest from reference TRBV29-1 and TRBJ1-1 gives the full variable domain: SAVISQKPSRDICQRGTSLTIQCQVDSQVTMMFWYRQQPGQSLTLIATANQGSEATYESGFVIDKFPISRPNLTFSTLTVSNMSPEDSSIYLCSGDLVTSTEAFFGQGTRLTVV.